This passage covers 25 T cell receptor beta chains from one sample sequenced in a study of blood T cell repertoires in COVID-19. TCRdb's copy holds only in-frame clones and misses some; the assay was immunoSEQ multiplex PCR. The repertoire holds 100,000 to 150,000 clones, with about 88% as singletons. The material sequenced was peripheral blood. The receptors shown here come from a woman of 80 years or more with acute or convalescent COVID-19.

The J gene is TRBJ1-2, the V gene TRBV28, with D possibly matching TRBD1 (6 bases). V was clipped by 2 bases and J by 5 bases, with 9 bases between them. Germline assignment: CDR1 MDHEN and CDR2 SYDVKM. The length of the CDR3 is 13 residues. CDR3 sequence reads: CASSLNREYGYTF. The CDR3 coding sequence is TGTGCCAGCAGTTTAAACAGGGAGTATGGCTACACCTTC.

The genes are TRBV5-6 and TRBJ1-6; the match to TRBD1 covers 7 bases. The CDR3 runs to 17 residues. The ends lost 2 bases at V and 0 bases at J; junction bases unmatched: 5. The germline V gene has CDR1 SGHDT and CDR2 YYEEEE. The CDR3 sequence is CASSFKGASSYNSPLHF. CDR3 nucleotide sequence: TGTGCCAGCAGCTTTAAGGGGGCCAGCTCCTATAATTCACCCCTCCACTTT.

Turning to this clone: The junction and the germline gene differ at one end; a read error may be behind it. J is TRBJ2-7 and V is TRBV6-2 or TRBV6-3; D remains ambiguous. This CDR3 spans 12 amino acids. CDR1 and CDR2 from the germline V gene are MNHEY and SVGEGT. CDR3 in amino acids: CASSYPNTQSNF. CDR3 coding DNA: TGTGCCAGCAGTTACCCGAACACGCAGTCGAACTTC.

This chain links TRBV2 with TRBJ2-5; 7 bases align to TRBD2. The V gene end was trimmed by 2 bases and the J gene end by 5 bases; junction bases not matched to a gene: 8. The CDR3 consists of 15 residues. Germline-derived CDR1 and CDR2 are SNHLY and FYNNEI. The CDR3 DNA sequence: TGTGCCAGCAGTGAATTACGGGGGGAGGGGGAGACCCAGTACTTC. It yields the protein CASSELRGEGETQYF.

The chain links TRBV4-1 to TRBJ1-2; perhaps TRBD1 as D (5 bases). CDR1 and CDR2 from the germline V gene are MGHRA and YSYEKL. This CDR3 contains 14 residues. V was shortened by 1 base and J by 5 bases, with 11 bases between the two germline ends. The CDR3 is CASSQVQGEYGYTF. CDR3 nucleotide sequence: TGCGCCAGCAGCCAAGTGCAGGGTGAATATGGCTACACCTTC.

This clone was detected a few times. V usage is TRBV9 and J usage is TRBJ1-2, with 7 nucleotides matching TRBD1. The CDR3 covers 14 residues. V dropped 0 bases and J dropped 9; count of bases not matched to a gene: 8. Germline CDR1 and CDR2: SGDLS and YYNGEE. The CDR3 sequence: CASSVGGGGVSYTF. The DNA of the CDR3 is TGTGCCAGCAGCGTAGGAGGAGGGGGCGTTAGCTACACCTTC.

The chain joins TRBV5-5 to TRBJ2-7; D call uncertain. The CDR3 has 16 residues. Germline V lookup: CDR1 SGHKS, CDR2 YYEKEE (reference sequence). Trimming left V 3 bases short and J 0 bases short, with 16 bases between. For the CDR3, the DNA is TGTGCCAGCAGCTCCTCGGTAAGCCGGGTCTCCTACGAGCAGTACTTC. Translation gives CASSSSVSRVSYEQYF.

This chain connects TRBV25-1 to TRBJ1-2; D is possibly TRBD1 (6 bases). The germline CDR1 and CDR2 sequences are MGHDK and SYGVNS. V was cut by 6 bases and J by 0 bases, with 8 bases left in between. The length of the CDR3 is 13 residues. The CDR3, as DNA: TGTGCCAGCAGAACAGGGTCTAACTATGGCTACACCTTC. Translation gives CASRTGSNYGYTF.

The J gene is TRBJ2-1, the V gene TRBV19; TRBD2 agrees at 9 bases. The CDR3 loop spans 15 amino acids. CDR1 is LNHDA and CDR2 is SQIVND in the germline V gene (reference sequence). Losses at the gene ends were 4 bases for V and 2 bases for J; bases not matched to a gene: 3. The CDR3 bases are TGTGCCAGTAGTAGACTAGCGGAGCCCTACAATGAGCAGTTCTTC. It encodes CASSRLAEPYNEQFF.

CDR3 protein: CASSLAAGGPYEQYF. In DNA form, the CDR3 reads TGCGCCAGCAGCTTGGCGGCAGGGGGACCCTACGAGCAGTACTTC. The J gene is TRBJ2-7, the V gene TRBV5-1; 7 bases match TRBD1. This CDR3 is 15 amino acids long. Germline CDR1 and CDR2: SGHRS and YFSETQ. Trimming cost V 0 bases and J 2 bases; bases outside gene matches: 5.

The CDR3: CASSQTRASDTQYF. CDR3 nucleotides: TGTGCCAGCAGCCAAACTAGGGCGTCAGATACGCAGTATTTT. The chain links TRBV11-3 to TRBJ2-3; D may be TRBD2 (5 bases). The CDR3 is 14 residues long. The germline V gene has CDR1 SGHNT and CDR2 YENEEA. The ends were cut back, 5 bases at V and 4 bases at J, with 13 bases in the middle.

V gene TRBV9 combines with J gene TRBJ2-5; D gene unclear. Germline CDR1 is SGDLS and CDR2 is YYNGEE. V was shortened by 0 bases and J by 3 bases, with 6 bases between the two germline ends. The CDR3 contains 13 residues. The CDR3, as DNA: TGTGCCAGCAGCGTAGCGCCAGAAGAGACCCAGTACTTC. This translates into CASSVAPEETQYF.

The CDR3 region is CASSVDLATVGEQYF. As DNA, the CDR3 is TGTGCCAGCAGCGTAGATCTAGCGACTGTAGGTGAGCAGTACTTC. This sequence joins TRBV9 and TRBJ2-7, with a weak D call TRBD2 (6 bases). V lost 0 bases, J lost 7 bases, and 17 bases lay in between. The CDR3 totals 15 residues. CDR1 is SGDLS, CDR2 YYNGEE, per germline.

V usage is TRBV9 and J usage is TRBJ2-5, with TRBD2 identical over 16 bases. From germline, CDR1 is SGDLS and CDR2 YYNGEE. The V gene end was trimmed by 2 bases and the J gene end by 3 bases; junction bases not matched to a gene: 7. The CDR3 has 18 amino acids. The CDR3 spells CASSVGTSGGAPKETQYF. For the CDR3, the DNA is TGTGCCAGCAGCGTGGGGACTAGCGGGGGGGCGCCTAAAGAGACCCAGTACTTC.

The V and J genes are TRBV7-9 and TRBJ2-5; D gene unclear. The CDR3 consists of 11 residues. CDR1 and CDR2 from the germline V gene are SEHNR and FQNEAQ (reference sequence). Between the trimmed V and J ends, which lost 1 base and 13 bases, there was a span of 10 bases. The CDR3 protein is CASSLVERRYF. CDR3 DNA: TGTGCCAGCAGCTTAGTAGAAAGAAGGTACTTC.

The gene calls are TRBV6-5 and TRBJ2-5; D might be TRBD2 (5 bases). V gave up 7 bases and J gave up 3 bases, with 15 bases separating them. The CDR3 consists of 14 residues. From germline, CDR1 is MNHEY and CDR2 SVGAGI. CDR3 sequence: CASTRTGRKETQYF. CDR3 bases: TGTGCCAGCACTCGGACTGGGCGAAAAGAGACCCAGTACTTC.

This chain links TRBV27 with TRBJ2-1; D possibly corresponds to TRBD2 (6 bases). Germline assignment: CDR1 MNHEY and CDR2 SMNVEV (reference sequence). Trimming stripped 7 bases from V and 4 bases from J, with 17 bases between. This CDR3 region has 15 residues. The CDR3 here is CASTLSQGLYNEQFF. As DNA, the CDR3 is TGTGCCAGCACCTTATCGCAGGGACTGTACAATGAGCAGTTCTTC.

J is TRBJ2-7 and V is TRBV12-5, with a weak D call TRBD2 (5 bases). CDR1 and CDR2 (germline): LGHNT, FRNRAP. The CDR3 spans 13 residues. V lost 4 bases, J lost 7 bases, and 14 bases lay in between. The CDR3 coding sequence is TGTGCTAGTGGTTCCCCGTGGAGGAGAGAGCAGTACTTC. Translating it yields CASGSPWRREQYF.

The rearrangement uses TRBV20-1 and TRBJ1-1; D might be TRBD1 (6 bases). Germline V gives CDR1 DFQATT, CDR2 SNEGSKA (reference sequence). V was clipped by 2 bases and J by 11 bases, with 12 bases between them. CDR3 length equals 11 residues. The CDR3 DNA reads TGCAGTGCTAGAACGGGGGGGCTGGCTTTCTTT. Residues: CSARTGGLAFF.

The rearrangement links TRBV11-2 to TRBJ2-1; tentatively, D is TRBD1 (5 bases). Deletions cut 5 bases from V and 0 bases from J, with 11 bases between. Per germline, CDR1 SGHAT and CDR2 FQNNGV. This CDR3 has 15 amino acids. CDR3 nucleotide sequence: TGTGCCAGCAGCCCTCAGGGCTCCTCCTACAATGAGCAGTTCTTC. This sequence encodes CASSPQGSSYNEQFF.

This CDR3 reads CASSQLGTGRTDTQYF. CDR3 DNA sequence: TGTGCCAGCAGCCAACTCGGGACAGGGAGGACAGATACGCAGTATTTT. The gene calls are TRBV4-2 and TRBJ2-3, with 9 bases identical to TRBD1. Unmatched junction bases numbered 6, after V lost 2 bases and J lost 3 bases. Germline assignment: CDR1 LGHNA and CDR2 YNFKEQ. The CDR3 length is 16 residues.

This clone was detected ten times or more. This chain joins TRBV10-2 and TRBJ1-4, with D maybe TRBD1 (6 bases). The V gene's germline CDR1 is WSHSY and CDR2 SAAADI. Trimming left V 8 bases short and J 4 bases short, with 11 bases between. The CDR3 totals 13 residues. This CDR3 is CASGRGLNEKLFF. CDR3 nucleotides: TGCGCCAGCGGCAGGGGCCTTAATGAAAAACTGTTTTTT.

V is TRBV7-8 and J is TRBJ1-1, with D perhaps matching TRBD1 (6 bases). V was trimmed by 4 bases and J by 0 bases, leaving 12 bases between them. The CDR3 is 15 amino acids. CDR1 is SGHVS and CDR2 is FQNEAQ in the germline V gene. Here the CDR3 DNA reads TGTGCCAGCAGCTCTCGTGGGGGCCTGAACACTGAAGCTTTCTTT. Translating gives CASSSRGGLNTEAFF.

CDR3 nucleotide sequence: TGTGCCAGCAGTGAAGGCACAGGGGGCTTCACAGATACGCAGTATTTT. Encoded protein: CASSEGTGGFTDTQYF. The chain recombines TRBV6-1 with TRBJ2-3, with TRBD1 matching 9 bases. This CDR3 contains 16 residues. The ends lost 1 base at V and 2 bases at J; junction bases unmatched: 4. Germline V gene lookup returns CDR1 MNHNS and CDR2 SASEGT.

V is TRBV7-2 and J is TRBJ1-2; D is possibly TRBD1 (5 bases). Trimming took off 6 bases at V and 0 bases at J, with 17 bases between the two ends. The CDR3 is made up of 16 amino acids. Per the germline V gene, CDR1 is SGHTA and CDR2 is FQGNSA. CDR3 protein: CASSRRGLGANYGYTF. The CDR3 region has the DNA TGTGCCAGCAGTAGGCGGGGGTTGGGGGCTAACTATGGCTACACCTTC. The full variable domain, completed using reference TRBV7-2 and TRBJ1-2, is GAGVSQSPSNKVTEKGKDVELRCDPISGHTALYWYRQSLGQGLEFLIYFQGNSAPDKSGLPSDRFSAERTGGSVSTLTIQRTQQEDSAVYLCASSRRGLGANYGYTFGSGTRLTVV.